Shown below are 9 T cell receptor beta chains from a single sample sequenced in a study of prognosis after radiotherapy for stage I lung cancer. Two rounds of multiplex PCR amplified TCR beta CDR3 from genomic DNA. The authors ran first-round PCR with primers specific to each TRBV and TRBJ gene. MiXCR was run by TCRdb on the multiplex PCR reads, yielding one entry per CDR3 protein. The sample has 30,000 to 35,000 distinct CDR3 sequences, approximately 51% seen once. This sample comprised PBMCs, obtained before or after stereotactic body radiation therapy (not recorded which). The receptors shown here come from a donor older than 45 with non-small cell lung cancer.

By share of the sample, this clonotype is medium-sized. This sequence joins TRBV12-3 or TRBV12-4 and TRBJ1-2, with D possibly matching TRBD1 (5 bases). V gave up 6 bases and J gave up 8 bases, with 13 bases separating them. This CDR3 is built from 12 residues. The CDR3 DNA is TGTGCCAGCAGCGGGACCGCAGAGGGCTACACCTTC. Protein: CASSGTAEGYTF.

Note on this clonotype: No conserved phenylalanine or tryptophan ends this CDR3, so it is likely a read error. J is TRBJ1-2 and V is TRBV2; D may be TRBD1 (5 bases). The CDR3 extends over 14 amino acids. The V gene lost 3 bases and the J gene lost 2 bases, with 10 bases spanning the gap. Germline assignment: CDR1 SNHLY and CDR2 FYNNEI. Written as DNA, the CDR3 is TGTGCCAGCAGTGATTGGCAGGGCAACTATGGCTACACCCTC. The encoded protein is CASSDWQGNYGYTL.

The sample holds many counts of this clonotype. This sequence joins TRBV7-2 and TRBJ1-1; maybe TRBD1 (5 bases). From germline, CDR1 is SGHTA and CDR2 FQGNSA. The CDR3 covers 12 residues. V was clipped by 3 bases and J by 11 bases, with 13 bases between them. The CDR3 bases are TGTGCCAGCAGCTTGTGGGGGTCAGGGGCTTTCTTT. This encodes CASSLWGSGAFF.

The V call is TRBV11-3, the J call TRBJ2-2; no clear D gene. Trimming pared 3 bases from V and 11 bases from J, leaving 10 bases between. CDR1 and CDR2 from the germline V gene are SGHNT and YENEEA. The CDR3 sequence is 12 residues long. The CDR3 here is CASSFYRGELFF. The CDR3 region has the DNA TGTGCCAGCAGCTTTTACCGTGGCGAGCTGTTTTTT.

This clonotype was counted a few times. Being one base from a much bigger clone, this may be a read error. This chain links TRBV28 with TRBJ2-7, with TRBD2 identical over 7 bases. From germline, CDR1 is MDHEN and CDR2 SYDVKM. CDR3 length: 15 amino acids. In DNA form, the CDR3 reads TGTGCCAGCAGTCCCCCTTGGGGGGGTGTCTACGAGCGGTACTTC. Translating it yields CASSPPWGGVYERYF. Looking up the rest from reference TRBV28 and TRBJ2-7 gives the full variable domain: DVKVTQSSRYLVKRTGEKVFLECVQDMDHENMFWYRQDPGLGLRLIYFSYDVKMKEKGDIPEGYSVSREKKERFSLILESASTNQTSMYLCASSPPWGGVYERYFGPGTRLTVT.

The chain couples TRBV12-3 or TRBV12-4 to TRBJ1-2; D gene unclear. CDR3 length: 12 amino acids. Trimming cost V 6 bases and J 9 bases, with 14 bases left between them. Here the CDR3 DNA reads TGTGCCAGCAGCGTCCTAGTAGGGAGCTACACCTTC. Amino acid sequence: CASSVLVGSYTF.

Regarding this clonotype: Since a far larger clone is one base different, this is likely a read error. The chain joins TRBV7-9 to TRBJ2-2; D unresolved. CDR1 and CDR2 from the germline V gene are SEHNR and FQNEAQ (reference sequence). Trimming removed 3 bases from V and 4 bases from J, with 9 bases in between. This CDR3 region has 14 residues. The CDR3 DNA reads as TGTGCCAGCAGCTTTAACGTCGTCACCGGGGAGCTGTTTTTT. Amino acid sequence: CASSFNVVTGELFF.

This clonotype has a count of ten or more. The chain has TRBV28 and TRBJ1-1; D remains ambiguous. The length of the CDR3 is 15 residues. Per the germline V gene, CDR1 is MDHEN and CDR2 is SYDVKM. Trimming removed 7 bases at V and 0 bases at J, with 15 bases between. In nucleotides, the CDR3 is TGTGCCAGCACCCCCGCCCCACTTATGAACACTGAAGCTTTCTTT. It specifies CASTPAPLMNTEAFF.

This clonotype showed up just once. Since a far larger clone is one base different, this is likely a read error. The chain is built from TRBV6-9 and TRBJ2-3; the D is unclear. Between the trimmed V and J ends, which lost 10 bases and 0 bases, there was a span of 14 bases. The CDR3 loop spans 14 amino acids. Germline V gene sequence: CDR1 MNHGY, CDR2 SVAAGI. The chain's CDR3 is CATGRKASTDTQYF. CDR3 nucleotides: TGTGCCACGGGTAGGAAAGCCAGCACAGATACGCAGTATTTT.